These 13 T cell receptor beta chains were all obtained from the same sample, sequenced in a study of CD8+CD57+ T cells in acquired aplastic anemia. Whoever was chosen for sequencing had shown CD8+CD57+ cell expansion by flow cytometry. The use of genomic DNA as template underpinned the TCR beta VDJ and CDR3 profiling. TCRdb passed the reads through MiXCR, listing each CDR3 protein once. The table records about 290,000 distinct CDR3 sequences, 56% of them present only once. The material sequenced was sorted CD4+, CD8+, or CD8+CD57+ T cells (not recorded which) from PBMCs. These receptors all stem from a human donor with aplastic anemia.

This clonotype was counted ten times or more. The CDR3 DNA reads as TGCGCCAGCAGCCAAGATCGGGGTAGCGATCCCCAAGAGACCCAGTACTTC. It encodes CASSQDRGSDPQETQYF. V is TRBV4-1 and J is TRBJ2-5; D is perhaps TRBD2 (5 bases). The germline CDR1 and CDR2 sequences are MGHRA and YSYEKL. The V end was cut by 0 bases, the J end by 1 base, with 15 bases between. The CDR3 runs to 17 residues.

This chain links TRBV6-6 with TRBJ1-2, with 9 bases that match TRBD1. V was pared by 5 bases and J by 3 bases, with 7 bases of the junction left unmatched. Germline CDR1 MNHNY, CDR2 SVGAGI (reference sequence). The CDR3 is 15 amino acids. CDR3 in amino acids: CASSTGTGSHYGYTF. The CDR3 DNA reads TGTGCCAGCAGTACCGGGACAGGGTCACACTATGGCTACACCTTC.

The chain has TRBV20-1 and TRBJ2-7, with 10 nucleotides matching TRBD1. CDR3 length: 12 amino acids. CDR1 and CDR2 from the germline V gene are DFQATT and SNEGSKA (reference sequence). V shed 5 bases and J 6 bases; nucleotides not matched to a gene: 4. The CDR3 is CSAGTGVAEQYF. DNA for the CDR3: TGCAGTGCTGGGACAGGGGTCGCCGAGCAGTACTTC.

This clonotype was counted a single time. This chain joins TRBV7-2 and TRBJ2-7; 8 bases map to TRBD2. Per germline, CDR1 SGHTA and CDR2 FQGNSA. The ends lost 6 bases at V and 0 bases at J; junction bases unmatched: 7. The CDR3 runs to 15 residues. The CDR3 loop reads CASSLWRGASYEQYF. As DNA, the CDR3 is TGTGCCAGCAGTCTGTGGCGGGGGGCCTCCTACGAGCAGTACTTC.

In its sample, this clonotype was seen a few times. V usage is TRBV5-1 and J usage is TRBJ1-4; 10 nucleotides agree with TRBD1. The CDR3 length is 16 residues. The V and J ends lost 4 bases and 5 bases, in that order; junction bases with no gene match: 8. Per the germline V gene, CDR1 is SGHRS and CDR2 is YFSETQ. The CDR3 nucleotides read TGCGCCAGCAGCCTCGGGACAGGGGACGAAAATGAAAAACTGTTTTTT. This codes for CASSLGTGDENEKLFF.

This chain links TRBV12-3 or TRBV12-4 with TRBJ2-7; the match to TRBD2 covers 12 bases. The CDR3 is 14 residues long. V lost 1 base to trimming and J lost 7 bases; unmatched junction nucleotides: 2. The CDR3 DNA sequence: TGTGCCAGCAGTTTAGTACTAGCGGGAGGTGAGCAGTACTTC. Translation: CASSLVLAGGEQYF.

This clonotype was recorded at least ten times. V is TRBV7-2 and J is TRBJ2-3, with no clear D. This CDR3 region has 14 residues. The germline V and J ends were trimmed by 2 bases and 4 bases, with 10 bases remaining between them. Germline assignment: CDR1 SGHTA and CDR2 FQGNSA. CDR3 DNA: TGTGCCAGCAGCTTAAATGGACGGGCAGATACGCAGTATTTT. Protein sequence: CASSLNGRADTQYF.

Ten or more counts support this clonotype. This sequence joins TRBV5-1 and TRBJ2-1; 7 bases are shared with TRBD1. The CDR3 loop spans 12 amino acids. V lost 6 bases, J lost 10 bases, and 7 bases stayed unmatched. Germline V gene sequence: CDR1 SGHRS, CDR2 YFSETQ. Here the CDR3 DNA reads TGCGCCAGCACCCTACAGGGGAACGAGCAGTTCTTC. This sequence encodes CASTLQGNEQFF.

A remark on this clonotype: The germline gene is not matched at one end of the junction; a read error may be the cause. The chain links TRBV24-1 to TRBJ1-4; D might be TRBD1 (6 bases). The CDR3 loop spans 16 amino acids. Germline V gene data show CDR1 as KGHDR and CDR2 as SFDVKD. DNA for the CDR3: TGTGCCACCAGTGAGGGAACAGGGCTTACTAGTGAAAAACTGTTTTTT. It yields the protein CATSEGTGLTSEKLFF.

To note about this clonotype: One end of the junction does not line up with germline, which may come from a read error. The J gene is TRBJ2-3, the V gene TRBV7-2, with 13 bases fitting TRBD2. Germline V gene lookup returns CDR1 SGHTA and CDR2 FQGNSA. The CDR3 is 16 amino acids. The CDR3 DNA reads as TGTGCCACCAGCTCGACTAGCGGGAGGCGAGGGGATACGCAGTATTTT. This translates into CATSSTSGRRGDTQYF.

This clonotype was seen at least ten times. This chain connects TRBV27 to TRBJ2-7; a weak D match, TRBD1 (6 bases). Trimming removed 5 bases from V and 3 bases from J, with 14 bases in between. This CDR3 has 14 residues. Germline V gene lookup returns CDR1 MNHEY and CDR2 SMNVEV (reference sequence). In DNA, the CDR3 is TGTGCCAGCAGTCCTGGGGACATGATCTACGAGCAGTACTTC. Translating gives CASSPGDMIYEQYF.

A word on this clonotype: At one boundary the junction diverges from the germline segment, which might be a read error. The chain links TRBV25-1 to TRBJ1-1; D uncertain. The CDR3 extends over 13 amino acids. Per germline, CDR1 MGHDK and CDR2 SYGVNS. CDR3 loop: CASSTRMNNEAFF. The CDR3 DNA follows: TGTGCCAGCAGTACAAGGATGAACAATGAAGCTTTCTTT.

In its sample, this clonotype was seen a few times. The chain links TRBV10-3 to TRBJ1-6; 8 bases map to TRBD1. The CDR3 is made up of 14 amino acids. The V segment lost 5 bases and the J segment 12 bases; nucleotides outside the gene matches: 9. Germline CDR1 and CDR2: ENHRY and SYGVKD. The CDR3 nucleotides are TGTGCCATCAGTCCGGACAGGGCGTTGTTACCCCTCCACTTT. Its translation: CAISPDRALLPLHF.